A few counts support the clone carrying this T cell receptor beta chain. Its target is unknown. The entry originates in a study of post-analysis software for immune sequencing data. General study findings and limits: Patients used four to six TRBV segments, including TRBV5-6, TRBV5-1 and TRBV20-1, more often than controls.

The CDR3 runs to 14 residues. CDR1 and CDR2 (germline): MDHEN, SYDVKM. Germline trimming cut 6 bases from V and 7 bases from J; bases unmatched to any gene: 6. TCR beta libraries were prepared from cDNA with unique molecular identifiers. Using its own MiXCR run on the PCR reads, TCRdb lists one record per CDR3 protein. The table shows a few hundred thousand distinct CDR3 sequences, with approximately 38% occurring only once. This chain uses TRBV28 with TRBJ2-1; TRBD1 agrees at 10 bases. The specimen sequenced was blood. The TCR was taken from a girl aged 5-17 years with multiple sclerosis. CDR3 nucleotide sequence: TGTGCCAGCAGCCGCCGGGACAGGGGAAATGAGCAGTTCTTC. Its protein product is CASSRRDRGNEQFF.